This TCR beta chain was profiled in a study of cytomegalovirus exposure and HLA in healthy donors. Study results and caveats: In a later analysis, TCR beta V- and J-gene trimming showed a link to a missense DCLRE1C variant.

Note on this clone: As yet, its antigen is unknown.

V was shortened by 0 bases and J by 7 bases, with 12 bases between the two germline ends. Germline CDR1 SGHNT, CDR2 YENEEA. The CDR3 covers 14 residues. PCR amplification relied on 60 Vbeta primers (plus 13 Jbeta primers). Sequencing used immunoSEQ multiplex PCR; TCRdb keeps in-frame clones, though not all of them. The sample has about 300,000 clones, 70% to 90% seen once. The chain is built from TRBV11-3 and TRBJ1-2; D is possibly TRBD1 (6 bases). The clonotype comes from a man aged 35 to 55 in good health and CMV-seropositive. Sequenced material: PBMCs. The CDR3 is CASSLDWGRTGYTF. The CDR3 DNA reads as TGTGCCAGCAGCTTAGATTGGGGGCGCACTGGCTACACCTTC. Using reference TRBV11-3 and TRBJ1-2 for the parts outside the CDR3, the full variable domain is EAGVVQSPRYKIIEKKQPVAFWCNPISGHNTLYWYLQNLGQGPELLIRYENEEAVDDSQLPKDRFSAERLKGVDSTLKIQPAELGDSAVYLCASSLDWGRTGYTFGSGTRLTVV.